What follows describes a single TCR beta chain. The antigen is unknown. This sample was taken from a study of post-analysis software for immune sequencing data. Whole-study findings and limits: Roughly 5 TRBV segments (TRBV5-6, TRBV5-1 and TRBV20-1 among them) occurred more frequently in patients than in controls.

Researchers reported that TCR beta cDNA libraries carried unique molecular identifiers. One entry per CDR3 protein, called by TCRdb with MiXCR from the PCR reads. Among about 770,000 distinct CDR3 sequences listed, roughly 50% were seen once. Germline-derived CDR1 and CDR2 are SGHTA and FQGNSA. V shed 2 bases and J shed 4 bases, with 12 bases lying between them. The CDR3 totals 16 residues. This chain links TRBV7-2 with TRBJ2-6; D not resolved. The specimen sequenced was blood. This TCR derives from a girl aged 10-17 years with multiple sclerosis. The CDR3: CASSLNRPVGANVLTF. The CDR3, as DNA: TGTGCCAGCAGCTTAAACCGACCTGTGGGGGCCAACGTCCTGACTTTC.